This T cell receptor beta chain was found in a study of metastatic and nonmetastatic thyroid tumors. No treatment had been given to any patient before thyroid surgery. Notes on this clone: The antigen is undetermined.

The study, taken as a whole, reports: A significant increase in TCR beta diversity was reportedly seen in malignant thyroid tumors relative to benign nodules, in blood and tumor.

This CDR3 region has 17 residues. V lost 7 bases, J lost 0 bases, and 9 bases stayed unmatched. Germline CDR1 is LNHDA and CDR2 is SQIVND (reference sequence). TCRdb used MiXCR to call clones anew from the PCR reads. This table has about 36,000 clones, roughly 20% appearing once. The source material was blood. This clonotype originated in a female donor with papillary thyroid cancer or a benign thyroid nodule (not recorded which). Some clones in this sample may be carry-over from other donors' samples. This chain uses TRBV19 with TRBJ2-1; 10 positions agree with TRBD1. The CDR3 spells CASMPGQGRASYNEQFF. DNA of the CDR3: TGTGCCAGTATGCCGGGACAGGGGAGGGCCTCCTACAATGAGCAGTTCTTC.